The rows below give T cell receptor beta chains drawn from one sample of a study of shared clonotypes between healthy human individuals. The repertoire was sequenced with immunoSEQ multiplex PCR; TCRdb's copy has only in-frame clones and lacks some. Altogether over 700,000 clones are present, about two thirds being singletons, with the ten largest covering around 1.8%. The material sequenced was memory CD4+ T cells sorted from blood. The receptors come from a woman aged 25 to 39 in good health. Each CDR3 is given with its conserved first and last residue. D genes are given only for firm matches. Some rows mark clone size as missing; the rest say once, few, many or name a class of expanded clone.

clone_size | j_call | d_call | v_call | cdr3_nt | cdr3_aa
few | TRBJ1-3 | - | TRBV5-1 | TGCGCCAGCAGCCCTGGGACCGCTGGAAACACCATATATTTT | CASSPGTAGNTIYF
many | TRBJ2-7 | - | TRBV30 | TGTGCCTGGAGACCCGGGACTGAGACCTACGAGCAGTACTTC | CAWRPGTETYEQYF
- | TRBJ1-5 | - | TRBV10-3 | TGTGCCATCAGTGAACACGATCAGCCCCAGCATTTT | CAISEHDQPQHF
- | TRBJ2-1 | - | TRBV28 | TGTGCCAGCAGTTTGATCAGCGGCCACTCCTACAATGAGCAGTTCTTC | CASSLISGHSYNEQFF
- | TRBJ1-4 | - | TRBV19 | TGTGCCAGTAGTATTCGGGGGTTGAGTGAAAAACTGTTTTTT | CASSIRGLSEKLFF
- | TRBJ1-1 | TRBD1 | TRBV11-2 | TGTGCCAGCAGCTTAGTCCGGGACAGCTTAAGAAACACTGAAGCTTTCTTT | CASSLVRDSLRNTEAFF
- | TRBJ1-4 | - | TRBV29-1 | TGCAGCGCAACAGGGTTTCGGGAAAAACTGTTTTTT | CSATGFREKLFF
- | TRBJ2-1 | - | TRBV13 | TGTGCCAGCAGCTTAGGAGGGGGGTCCTACAATGAGCAGTTCTTC | CASSLGGGSYNEQFF
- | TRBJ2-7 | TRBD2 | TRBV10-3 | TGTGCCATCAGTCGGACACCAGCTACGACTAGCGGGAGTGTCGAGCAGTACTTC | CAISRTPATTSGSVEQYF
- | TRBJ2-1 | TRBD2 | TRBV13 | TGTGCCAGCAGCAGGACTAGCGGGGACAATGAGCAGTTCTTC | CASSRTSGDNEQFF
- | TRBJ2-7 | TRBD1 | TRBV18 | TGTGCCAGCTCGGGGACAGGGGGGGTTTCCTACGAGCAGTACTTC | CASSGTGGVSYEQYF
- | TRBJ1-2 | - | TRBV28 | TGTGCCAGCAGGCGGAGCATAGCAAACTATGGCTACACCTTC | CASRRSIANYGYTF
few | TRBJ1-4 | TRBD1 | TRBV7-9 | TGTGCCAGCAGCGGGACAGTAGTGGCTGAAAAACTGTTTTTT | CASSGTVVAEKLFF
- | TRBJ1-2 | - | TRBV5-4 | TGTGCCAGCAGCTCCAGACCAGGGATCTATGGCTACACCTTC | CASSSRPGIYGYTF
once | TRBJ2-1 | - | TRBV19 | TGTGCCAGTAGCTACTCTAGGTCCAATGAGCAGTTCTTC | CASSYSRSNEQFF
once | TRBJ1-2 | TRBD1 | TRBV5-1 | TGCGCCAGCAGCCGGACAGGGGCCCAAGCTAACTATGGCTACACCTTC | CASSRTGAQANYGYTF
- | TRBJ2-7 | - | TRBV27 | TGTGCCAGCCGTCGTGAACTCTTCTACGAGCAGTACTTC | CASRRELFYEQYF
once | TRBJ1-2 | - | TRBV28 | TGTGCCAGCAGTATGGTGGCCGAAAGGTGGTATGGCTACACCTTC | CASSMVAERWYGYTF
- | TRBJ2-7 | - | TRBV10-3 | TGTGCCATCAGTGAGTGGTCGAGGGACTACGAGCAGTACTTC | CAISEWSRDYEQYF
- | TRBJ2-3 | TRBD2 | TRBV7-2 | TGTGCCAGCAGAAAAACCGGGACTAGCGGGAGGACAGATACGCAGTATTTT | CASRKTGTSGRTDTQYF
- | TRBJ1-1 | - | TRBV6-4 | TGTGCCAGCAGTTACTCGAATAGCCACACTGAAGCTTTCTTT | CASSYSNSHTEAFF
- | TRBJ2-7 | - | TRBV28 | TGTGCCAGCAGTCCCACACAGAGCTCCTACGAGCAGTACTTC | CASSPTQSSYEQYF
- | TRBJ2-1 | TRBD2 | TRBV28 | TGTGCCAGCAGTTTAGTAGCGGGAGGTCAGGGTGAGCAGTTCTTC | CASSLVAGGQGEQFF
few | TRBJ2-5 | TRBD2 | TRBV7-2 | TGTGCCAGCAGCCGCCAGACTAGCGGCCAAGAGACCCAGTACTTC | CASSRQTSGQETQYF
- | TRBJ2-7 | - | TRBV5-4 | TGTGCCACCACTGATTCCTACGAGCAGTACTTC | CATTDSYEQYF
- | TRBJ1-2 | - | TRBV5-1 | TGCGCCAGCAGCTTGCGTGTCTCCACCACAGGGAACCTTAACTATGGCTACACCTTC | CASSLRVSTTGNLNYGYTF
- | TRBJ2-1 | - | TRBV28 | TGTGCCAGCAGTTTAGGCGGCTACAATGAGCAGTTCTTC | CASSLGGYNEQFF
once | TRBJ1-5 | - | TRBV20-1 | TGCAGTGCTGGGTGGGGGCCCCAGCATTTT | CSAGWGPQHF
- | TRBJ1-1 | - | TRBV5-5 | TGTGCCAGCAGAGGGGGGGTCACTGAAGCTTTCTTT | CASRGGVTEAFF
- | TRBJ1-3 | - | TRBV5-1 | TGCGCCAGCAGCCTGGATGGACAAGCTGGAAACACCATATATTTT | CASSLDGQAGNTIYF
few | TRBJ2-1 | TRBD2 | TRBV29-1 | TGCAGCGCCCCCCTCCTACTAGCGGGTGAGCAGTTCTTC | CSAPLLLAGEQFF
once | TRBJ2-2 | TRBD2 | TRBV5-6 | TGTGCCAGCAGCTCGGGGGGATCACGGTCCGGGGAGCTGTTTTTT | CASSSGGSRSGELFF
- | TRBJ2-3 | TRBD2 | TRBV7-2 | TGTGCCAGCAGCCGGGACTATCTGAGCACAGATACGCAGTATTTT | CASSRDYLSTDTQYF
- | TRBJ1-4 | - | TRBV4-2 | TGTGCCAGCAGCCAAGGGGGGACGAGTTTAGAAAAACTGTTTTTT | CASSQGGTSLEKLFF
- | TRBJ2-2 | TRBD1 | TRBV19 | TGTGCCAGTAGTATCCGGACAGGTTCGAACACCGGGGAGCTGTTTTTT | CASSIRTGSNTGELFF
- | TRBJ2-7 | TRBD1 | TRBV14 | TGTGCCAGCAGCCGCCCTGGGACAGGGACTTACGAGCAGTACTTC | CASSRPGTGTYEQYF
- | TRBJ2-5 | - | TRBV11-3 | TGTGCCAGCAGCTTATCCGGGCAAGAGACCCAGTACTTC | CASSLSGQETQYF
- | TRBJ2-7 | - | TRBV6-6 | TGTGCCAGCAGTTTAGGCCAGGCCTCAGACGAGCAGTACTTC | CASSLGQASDEQYF
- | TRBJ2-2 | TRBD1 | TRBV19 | TGTGCCAGTACCCCGGGACAGGGGTTCACCGGGGAGCTGTTTTTT | CASTPGQGFTGELFF
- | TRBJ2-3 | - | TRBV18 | TGTGCCAGCTCACCATTTCAACTCACAGATACGCAGTATTTT | CASSPFQLTDTQYF
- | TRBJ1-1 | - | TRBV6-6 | TGTGCCAGCAACCGGGGGTGGGACACTGAAGCTTTCTTT | CASNRGWDTEAFF
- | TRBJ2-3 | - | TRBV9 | TGTGCCAGCAGCGTAGGGTCGGAGTTCGTGACAGATACGCAGTATTTT | CASSVGSEFVTDTQYF
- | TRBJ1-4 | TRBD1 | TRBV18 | TGTGCCAGCTCACCAGGGACAGGGTCAGCTAATGAAAAACTGTTTTTT | CASSPGTGSANEKLFF
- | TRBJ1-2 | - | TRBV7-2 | TGTGCCAGCAGCTTAGGGGGAGGCTATGGCTACACCTTC | CASSLGGGYGYTF
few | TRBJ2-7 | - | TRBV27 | TGTGCCAGCAGGAGGGCGTACGACTCCTACGAGCAGTACTTC | CASRRAYDSYEQYF
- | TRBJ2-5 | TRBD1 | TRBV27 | TGTGCCAGCAGTAGGACCTCCAGGGGGTGGGAGACCCAGTACTTC | CASSRTSRGWETQYF
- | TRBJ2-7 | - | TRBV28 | TGTGCCAGCAGTGGGACCGGGGCCTACTACGAGCAGTACTTC | CASSGTGAYYEQYF
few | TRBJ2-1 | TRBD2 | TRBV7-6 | TGTGCCAGCAGCTTAGAAGGGACTACTACTTACAATGAGCAGTTCTTC | CASSLEGTTTYNEQFF
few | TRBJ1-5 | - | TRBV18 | TGTGCCAGCTCACCATTGCAAGATCAGCCCCAGCATTTT | CASSPLQDQPQHF
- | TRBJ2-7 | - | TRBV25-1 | TGTGCCAGCAGTGAAATCCCGTACGAGCAGTACTTC | CASSEIPYEQYF
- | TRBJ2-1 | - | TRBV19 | TGTGCCAGTAGTATAGGCCCGGGGGCCCCCTACAATGAGCAGTTCTTC | CASSIGPGAPYNEQFF
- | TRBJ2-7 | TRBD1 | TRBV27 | TGTGCCAGCAGGAGAGGCTCCGGGACAGGGGACTACGAGCAGTACTTC | CASRRGSGTGDYEQYF
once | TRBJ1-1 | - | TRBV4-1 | TGCGCCAGCAGCCACCCGGTTGACACTGAAGCTTTCTTT | CASSHPVDTEAFF